In this sample, the clone carrying this TCR beta chain turned up once. The CDR3 covers 14 residues. The germline gives CDR1 LNHDA, CDR2 SQIVND (reference sequence). V lost 5 bases and J 3 bases, leaving 13 bases between the germline ends. The method was immunoSEQ multiplex PCR; TCRdb's version includes in-frame clones alone and lacks a portion of them. The repertoire has a few hundred thousand clones, around 89% of them found once; the top ten carry 2.1%. The entry originates in a study of blood T cell repertoires in COVID-19. As for the study in general: Sources were T cells, B-cell-depleted T cells, or PBMCs; the material itself was cDNA or gDNA.

The specimen sequenced was peripheral blood. The chain combines TRBV19 with TRBJ1-1; D not certain. The source is a woman aged 55-70 years with COVID-19, enrolled during active disease. This chain's CDR3 is CASSLGERDTEAFF. The CDR3 coding sequence is TGTGCCAGTAGTCTGGGTGAGCGAGACACTGAAGCTTTCTTT.